These 29 T cell receptor beta chains came from one sample sequenced in a study of blood T cells in healthy people across ages (dated by TCRdb to 2013 to 2016). Preparation of the library involved 5' RACE. Sequencing relied on an Illumina HiSeq 2500. A second PCR of roughly 7 to 12 cycles was run with a J-beta primer mix and a sample-barcoded 5' primer. TCRdb reanalyzed the raw reads on its own, using fastp at Q25 for trimming and MiXCR for clone calling, and kept in-frame beta chains. Each CDR3 protein gets just one entry, which takes the most common genes and DNA from the rows behind it. The sample has approximately 800,000 distinct CDR3 sequences on record, 20% to 30% of them singletons. In total, the top ten clones hold approximately 3.7% of the sample. These data were also filed under a second study, of T cells of mothers and their children.

Sequencing was performed on blood. These TCRs come from a boy aged 10-17 years in good health.

This clonotype has just a few counts. This chain links TRBV15 with TRBJ2-1; 9 bases agree with TRBD2. V was clipped by 0 bases and J by 8 bases; unmatched bases: 5. The germline gives CDR1 LNHNV, CDR2 YYDKDF (reference sequence). This CDR3 is 15 amino acids long. The CDR3 here is CATSREQREVHEQFF. The DNA of the CDR3 is TGTGCCACCAGCAGAGAGCAGCGGGAGGTCCATGAGCAGTTCTTC.

A remark on this clonotype: An end of the junction differs from the germline gene, which may be a read error. J is TRBJ2-5 and V is TRBV29-1, with 9 bases aligning to TRBD1. The DNA matches TRBJ2-7 better at its end, which makes the J call doubtful. This CDR3 has 15 amino acids. The germline gives CDR1 SQVTM, CDR2 ANQGSEA. The CDR3 sequence: CSVEARDREAYEQYF. DNA of the CDR3: TGTAGCGTTGAAGCAAGGGACAGGGAAGCCTACGAGCAGTACTTC.

The chain combines TRBV21-1 with TRBJ2-5; the D call TRBD1 from the table was never checked on the DNA. TRBV21-1 is reported as a pseudogene. CDR3 length equals 16 residues. The CDR3 DNA reads TGTGCCAGCAGCAAAGGACAGCTCGGCCGAAAAGAGACCCAGTACTTC. Translation: CASSKGQLGRKETQYF.

The V and J genes are TRBV28 and TRBJ1-6, with 7 bases identical to TRBD1. From germline, CDR1 is MDHEN and CDR2 SYDVKM. J gave up 4 bases and V 3 bases, and 3 bases lay outside the gene matches. CDR3 length: 15 residues. Written as DNA, the CDR3 is TGTGCCAGCAGTTTGGTGACAGGGTATAATTCACCCCTCCACTTT. Protein product: CASSLVTGYNSPLHF.

V is TRBV7-3 and J is TRBJ2-3; tentatively, D is TRBD1 (6 bases). Germline CDR1 SGHTA, CDR2 FQGTGA. V was pared by 2 bases and J by 5 bases, with 14 bases between. The CDR3 consists of 15 residues. The CDR3 nucleotides are TGTGCCAGCAGCTTATTAGGGGGATCTGTAGATACGCAGTATTTT. It codes for CASSLLGGSVDTQYF. Complete variable domain (other parts from reference TRBV7-3 and TRBJ2-3): GAGVSQTPSNKVTEKGKYVELRCDPISGHTALYWYRQSLGQGPEFLIYFQGTGAADDSGLPNDRFFAVRPEGSVSTLKIQRTERGDSAVYLCASSLLGGSVDTQYFGPGTRLTVL.

This clonotype was counted a few times. This rearrangement joins TRBV28 to TRBJ2-5, with 9 positions matching TRBD2. The CDR3 is made up of 16 amino acids. Germline trimming cut 3 bases from V and 3 bases from J; bases unmatched to any gene: 8. Germline V lookup: CDR1 MDHEN, CDR2 SYDVKM. CDR3 protein: CASSFGPGLAEETQYF. The DNA for the CDR3 is TGTGCCAGCAGTTTCGGGCCGGGACTAGCAGAAGAGACCCAGTACTTC.

The genes are TRBV5-1 and TRBJ2-5, with D unclear. The J call is doubtful: the DNA matches TRBJ2-7 better. This CDR3 region has 14 residues. Germline V gene data show CDR1 as SGHRS and CDR2 as YFSETQ. CDR3 protein: CASSLGSSFYEQYF. The CDR3 DNA reads TGCGCCAGCAGCTTGGGATCTTCATTTTACGAGCAGTACTTC.

This chain uses TRBV24-1 with TRBJ2-5; 9 nucleotides agree with TRBD2. V shed 10 bases and J 4 bases; nucleotides not matched to a gene: 3. The germline CDR1 and CDR2 sequences are KGHDR and SFDVKD. The CDR3 has 12 amino acids. CDR3 residues: CATILAGETQYF. In nucleotides, the CDR3 is TGTGCCACTATACTAGCGGGAGAGACCCAGTACTTC.

This clonotype turned up a few times. The rearrangement uses TRBV3-1 and TRBJ2-7, with a tentative D call TRBD2 (6 bases). Trimming took 0 bases from V and 0 from J, leaving 21 bases between them. Germline loops: CDR1 LGHDT, CDR2 YNNKEL (reference sequence). This CDR3 spans 19 amino acids. CDR3 in amino acids: CASSQDLRGSLAPSYEQYF. CDR3 in DNA: TGTGCCAGCAGCCAAGATCTGCGGGGCTCGCTCGCCCCCTCCTACGAGCAGTACTTC.

The chain joins TRBV29-1 to TRBJ2-7; 9 bases agree with TRBD1. CDR3 size: 14 residues. J gave up 1 base and V 5 bases, and 6 bases lay outside the gene matches. Germline V lookup: CDR1 SQVTM, CDR2 ANQGSEA. Here the CDR3 reads CSVKGTGRSYEQYF. DNA for the CDR3: TGCAGCGTTAAAGGGACAGGGAGGTCCTACGAGCAGTACTTC.

In this sample, this clonotype turned up many times. This chain links TRBV30 with TRBJ2-7; 8 bases line up with TRBD1. This CDR3 spans 13 amino acids. CDR1 GTSNPN and CDR2 SVGIG come from the germline V gene (reference sequence). V shed 4 bases, J shed 3 bases, and the junction held 5 bases outside the gene matches. The CDR3 spells CAWTRGLDYEQYF. The DNA of the CDR3 is TGTGCCTGGACCAGGGGGCTAGACTACGAGCAGTACTTC. The complete variable domain, with remaining parts taken from reference TRBV30 and TRBJ2-7, reads SQTIHQWPATLVQPVGSPLSLECTVEGTSNPNLYWYRQAAGRGLQLLFYSVGIGQISSEVPQNLSASRPQDRQFILSSKKLLLSDSGFYLCAWTRGLDYEQYFGPGTRLTVT.

A few counts support this clonotype. The gene calls are TRBV9 and TRBJ2-5, with D uncertain. Matching the DNA end better, TRBJ2-1 makes the J call doubtful. This CDR3 comprises 12 residues. Germline V gives CDR1 SGDLS, CDR2 YYNGEE. The DNA for the CDR3 is TGTGCCAGCAGCGTCGTAATGGATGAGCAGTTCTTC. Translated: CASSVVMDEQFF.

This clonotype showed up just a few times. The rearrangement links TRBV6-2 or TRBV6-3 to TRBJ2-7; 12 bases agree with TRBD2. Germline CDR1 is MNHEY and CDR2 is SVGEGT. V dropped 6 bases and J dropped 5; count of bases not matched to a gene: 5. CDR3 length equals 14 residues. CDR3 bases: TGTGCCAGCAGCCAGACTAGCGGGAGCGACGAGCAGTACTTC. Translated: CASSQTSGSDEQYF.

A few counts support this clonotype. The V and J genes are TRBV20-1 and TRBJ2-3; 15 positions agree with TRBD2. Germline values: CDR1 DFQATT, CDR2 SNEGSKA (reference sequence). The CDR3 spans 17 residues. Unmatched junction bases numbered 14, after V lost 4 bases and J lost 9 bases. The CDR3 coding sequence is TGCAGTGCTAACAATAACATCGGGACTAGCGGGAGGCGAACGCAGTATTTT. Protein product: CSANNNIGTSGRRTQYF.

The chain links TRBV20-1 to TRBJ2-1, with 15 bases matching TRBD2. CDR1 and CDR2 from the germline V gene are DFQATT and SNEGSKA (reference sequence). Trimming removed 2 bases from V and 0 bases from J; junction bases left unmatched: 5. This CDR3 contains 18 residues. CDR3 loop: CSARWTSGGAPSYNEQFF. CDR3 sequence (DNA): TGCAGTGCTAGATGGACTAGCGGGGGGGCCCCCTCCTACAATGAGCAGTTCTTC.

This clonotype has only a few counts. This chain joins TRBV9 and TRBJ2-5, with TRBD2 matching 10 bases. V trimming: 3 bases; J trimming: 4 bases; junction bases outside the gene matches: 9. CDR3 size: 16 residues. Germline CDR1 reads SGDLS; CDR2 reads YYNGEE. As DNA, the CDR3 is TGTGCCAGCAGCGGGAGCGGGGGGGACGCCCTAGAGACCCAGTACTTC. This sequence encodes CASSGSGGDALETQYF. Looking up the rest from reference TRBV9 and TRBJ2-5 gives the full variable domain: DSGVTQTPKHLITATGQRVTLRCSPRSGDLSVYWYQQSLDQGLQFLIQYYNGEERAKGNILERFSAQQFPDLHSELNLSSLELGDSALYFCASSGSGGDALETQYFGPGTRLLVL.

The chain has TRBV5-6 and TRBJ1-1; a weak D match, TRBD1 (6 bases). The CDR3 consists of 12 residues. The germline gives CDR1 SGHDT, CDR2 YYEEEE. V was cut by 5 bases and J by 8 bases, with 13 bases left in between. The chain's CDR3 is CASSFTGPEAFF. The CDR3 DNA sequence: TGTGCCAGCAGTTTTACAGGGCCAGAAGCTTTCTTT.

The rearrangement joins TRBV6-2 or TRBV6-3 to TRBJ2-5; TRBD1 matches 8 bases. The J call is in doubt because the DNA end fits TRBJ2-1 better. Per germline, CDR1 MNHEY and CDR2 SVGEGT. This CDR3 comprises 15 residues. CDR3 region: CASSYSRRGPGEQFF. CDR3 in DNA: TGTGCCAGCAGTTACTCACGCAGGGGGCCGGGTGAGCAGTTCTTC.

This clonotype has only a few counts. This chain connects TRBV14 to TRBJ1-4, with no clear D. CDR3 length equals 15 residues. Germline loops: CDR1 SGHDN, CDR2 FVKESK. Trimming left V 2 bases short and J 8 bases short, with 15 bases between. Here the CDR3 reads CASSQPRLGQEKLFF. The CDR3 bases are TGTGCCAGCAGCCAACCGAGACTGGGTCAGGAAAAACTGTTTTTT. Filled out from reference TRBV14 and TRBJ1-4, the complete variable domain reads EAGVTQFPSHSVIEKGQTVTLRCDPISGHDNLYWYRRVMGKEIKFLLHFVKESKQDESGMPNNRFLAERTGGTYSTLKVQPAELEDSGVYFCASSQPRLGQEKLFFGSGTQLSVL.

The V and J genes are TRBV25-1 and TRBJ1-2, with D unresolved. There are 14 residues in the CDR3. Trimming pared 2 bases from V and 7 bases from J, leaving 14 bases between. Germline loops: CDR1 MGHDK, CDR2 SYGVNS. The CDR3 DNA sequence: TGTGCCAGCAGTGAAGTTCAGAGGGCCGGTGGCTACACCTTC. Its translation is CASSEVQRAGGYTF.

The V call is TRBV15, the J call TRBJ2-1, with D tentatively TRBD1 (6 bases). Per the germline V gene, CDR1 is LNHNV and CDR2 is YYDKDF (reference sequence). CDR3 size: 16 residues. The germline V and J ends were trimmed by 2 bases and 16 bases, with 27 bases remaining between them. The CDR3, as DNA: TGTGCCACCAGCAGACCGAAGGGGGAAAGGAACGTCCTTCCCTTCTTC. This sequence encodes CATSRPKGERNVLPFF. The whole variable domain, filled in from reference TRBV15 and TRBJ2-1, reads DAMVIQNPRYQVTQFGKPVTLSCSQTLNHNVMYWYQQKSSQAPKLLFHYYDKDFNNEADTPDNFQSRRPNTSFCFLDIRSPGLGDTAMYLCATSRPKGERNVLPFFGPGTRLTVL.

This clonotype appeared many times. The V call is TRBV5-1, the J call TRBJ2-5, with 8 bases matching TRBD1. Trimming took 4 bases from V and 3 from J; bases not matched to a gene: 5. The CDR3 length is 14 residues. Germline CDR1 is SGHRS and CDR2 is YFSETQ. CDR3 residues: CASSRTGREETQYF. The CDR3 DNA is TGCGCCAGCAGCCGGACAGGGCGGGAAGAGACCCAGTACTTC.

This clonotype was picked up a small number of times. This chain links TRBV27 with TRBJ1-6, with 8 nucleotides matching TRBD1. The CDR3 runs to 15 residues. CDR1 MNHEY and CDR2 SMNVEV come from the germline V gene (reference sequence). The V segment lost 5 bases and the J segment 6 bases; nucleotides outside the gene matches: 6. CDR3: CASSPTGGLNSPLHF. CDR3 sequence (DNA): TGTGCCAGCAGTCCTACAGGGGGGCTTAATTCACCCCTCCACTTT.

This chain uses TRBV9 with TRBJ2-7; 7 nucleotides align to TRBD1. V lost 4 bases and J lost 7; bases outside the gene matches: 20. CDR3 length equals 17 residues. Germline V gene data show CDR1 as SGDLS and CDR2 as YYNGEE. The CDR3 protein is CASSPQSRDRHLLEQYF. In nucleotides, the CDR3 is TGTGCCAGCAGCCCTCAGTCTCGGGACAGACATCTCCTTGAGCAGTACTTC.

This clonotype was observed a few times. The chain employs TRBV20-1 and TRBJ2-3, with TRBD2 identical over 8 bases. V lost 1 base, J lost 4 bases, and 19 bases stayed unmatched. Per germline, CDR1 DFQATT and CDR2 SNEGSKA (reference sequence). The CDR3 length is 19 residues. This chain's CDR3 is CSARVAFASSGRIPDTQYF. In DNA, the CDR3 is TGCAGTGCTAGAGTGGCTTTTGCCTCAAGCGGGAGAATACCAGATACGCAGTATTTT.

This clonotype was seen only a few times. The genes are TRBV5-1 and TRBJ2-7; D gene ambiguous. The CDR3 has 14 amino acids. Trimming removed 1 base from V and 6 bases from J, with 14 bases in between. Germline V gene data show CDR1 as SGHRS and CDR2 as YFSETQ. This CDR3 reads CASSLFVTSTEQYF. CDR3 bases: TGCGCCAGCAGCTTGTTTGTTACGAGTACCGAGCAGTACTTC.

This chain connects TRBV7-2 to TRBJ1-2; D may be TRBD1 (5 bases). V lost 3 bases to trimming and J lost 4 bases, with 12 bases between them. CDR1 and CDR2 (germline): SGHTA, FQGNSA. The CDR3 totals 14 residues. The CDR3 here is CASSFHQQVYGYTF. CDR3 sequence (DNA): TGTGCCAGCAGCTTTCACCAACAGGTCTATGGCTACACCTTC. Drawing the rest from reference TRBV7-2 and TRBJ1-2, the complete variable domain is GAGVSQSPSNKVTEKGKDVELRCDPISGHTALYWYRQSLGQGLEFLIYFQGNSAPDKSGLPSDRFSAERTGGSVSTLTIQRTQQEDSAVYLCASSFHQQVYGYTFGSGTRLTVV.

The chain joins TRBV5-5 to TRBJ1-2; 8 nucleotides match TRBD1. The J segment lost 7 bases and the V segment lost 4 bases, leaving 6 bases of the junction unmatched. The germline gives CDR1 SGHKS, CDR2 YYEKEE (reference sequence). CDR3 length: 13 residues. CDR3 nucleotides: TGTGCCAGCAGCCCCCTTGACAGGGGTGGCTACACCTTC. Residues: CASSPLDRGGYTF.

A few counts support this clonotype. The chain has TRBV6-5 and TRBJ1-1, with D possibly being TRBD1 (6 bases). V shed 2 bases and J shed 3 bases, with 13 bases lying between them. Germline-derived CDR1 and CDR2 are MNHEY and SVGAGI. The CDR3 contains 15 residues. CDR3 amino acids: CASSYVDRSYTEAFF. In DNA, the CDR3 is TGTGCCAGCAGTTACGTTGACAGGTCGTACACTGAAGCTTTCTTT.